Listed below are T cell receptor beta chains from one sample, sequenced in a study of identical twins. MiXCR, applied by TCRdb to the 5' RACE reads, yields one record per CDR3 protein. This table has under 300,000 distinct CDR3 sequences, about an eighth appearing once. Material for sequencing was memory (CD45RO+) T cells sorted from blood. These receptors came from a woman between 18 and 29 years old in good health. The CDR3 runs from the conserved cysteine through the conserved F or W. A D gene is named only where the DNA matches it firmly. Expanded clones are given a class, and other clones once, few, many or no size at all.

j_gene: TRBJ1-1; abundance: few; v_gene: TRBV5-1; d_gene: .; CDR3nt: TGCGCCAGCAGCCCTAGGGGGGAGAACACTGAAGCTTTCTTT; CDR3aa: CASSPRGENTEAFF
j_gene: TRBJ2-7; abundance: .; v_gene: TRBV20-1; d_gene: .; CDR3nt: TGCAGTGGCACTTGGGGGGTGGACGAGCAGTACTTC; CDR3aa: CSGTWGVDEQYF
j_gene: TRBJ1-2; abundance: few; v_gene: TRBV10-3; d_gene: .; CDR3nt: TGTGCCATCAGTGTGGCGAGGGGAAACTTCTATGGCTACACCTTC; CDR3aa: CAISVARGNFYGYTF
j_gene: TRBJ1-5; abundance: .; v_gene: TRBV6-1; d_gene: .; CDR3nt: TGTGCCACCCGTGGCAGGGCGACCGGCAATCAGCCCCAGCATTTT; CDR3aa: CATRGRATGNQPQHF
j_gene: TRBJ1-2; abundance: .; v_gene: TRBV4-3; d_gene: .; CDR3nt: TGCGCCAGCAGCCAAGAAGTCCAGGGCAACTATGGCTACACCTTC; CDR3aa: CASSQEVQGNYGYTF
j_gene: TRBJ2-7; abundance: many; v_gene: TRBV9; d_gene: TRBD2; CDR3nt: TGTGCCAGCAGCGTAGGGCTAGCGGCCATCTCCTACGAGCAGTACTTC; CDR3aa: CASSVGLAAISYEQYF
j_gene: TRBJ1-4; abundance: few; v_gene: TRBV12-3/TRBV12-4; d_gene: .; CDR3nt: TGTGCCAGCAGATCCCCAGGTACCGACGAAAAACTGTTTTTT; CDR3aa: CASRSPGTDEKLFF
j_gene: TRBJ2-7; abundance: .; v_gene: TRBV5-1; d_gene: TRBD1; CDR3nt: TGCGCCAGCAGCAGGGGGGCCGGGACAGGGTTAATGGGCGAGCAGTACTTC; CDR3aa: CASSRGAGTGLMGEQYF
j_gene: TRBJ1-6; abundance: few; v_gene: TRBV3-1; d_gene: TRBD1; CDR3nt: TGTGCCAGCAGCCTCGGACAGGGGGCACCCCTCCACTTT; CDR3aa: CASSLGQGAPLHF
j_gene: TRBJ2-5; abundance: few; v_gene: TRBV9; d_gene: TRBD2; CDR3nt: TGTGCCAGCAGCGTAGGGACTAGCGGGGGCCGTATAGAAGAGACCCAGTACTTC; CDR3aa: CASSVGTSGGRIEETQYF
j_gene: TRBJ1-5; abundance: few; v_gene: TRBV5-6; d_gene: .; CDR3nt: TGTGCCAGCAGCCTCGGGACACATTATCAGCCCCAGCATTTT; CDR3aa: CASSLGTHYQPQHF
j_gene: TRBJ2-5; abundance: few; v_gene: TRBV3-1; d_gene: .; CDR3nt: TGTGCCAGCAGCCAAATGGTTGCCCAAGAGACCCAGTACTTC; CDR3aa: CASSQMVAQETQYF
j_gene: TRBJ2-7; abundance: many; v_gene: TRBV12-3/TRBV12-4; d_gene: .; CDR3nt: TGTGCCAGCTCAATTACGTACGAGCAGTACTTC; CDR3aa: CASSITYEQYF
j_gene: TRBJ2-5; abundance: .; v_gene: TRBV14; d_gene: .; CDR3nt: TGTGCCAGCAGCCCTCACACCCGCGAGACCCAGTACTTC; CDR3aa: CASSPHTRETQYF
j_gene: TRBJ2-7; abundance: .; v_gene: TRBV20-1; d_gene: TRBD2; CDR3nt: TGCAGTGCTATCCTTAGCGGGAGGGCCGGAGAGCAGTACTTC; CDR3aa: CSAILSGRAGEQYF
j_gene: TRBJ1-2; abundance: few; v_gene: TRBV19; d_gene: TRBD1; CDR3nt: TGTGCCAGTAGTGCCCAAGGGAACAGGGGGGTCTATGGCTACACCTTC; CDR3aa: CASSAQGNRGVYGYTF
j_gene: TRBJ2-1; abundance: few; v_gene: TRBV5-6; d_gene: .; CDR3nt: TGTGCCAGCAGCTCCCACCCGGGGGTCTCCTACAATGAGCAGTTCTTC; CDR3aa: CASSSHPGVSYNEQFF
j_gene: TRBJ2-3; abundance: few; v_gene: TRBV3-1; d_gene: .; CDR3nt: TGTGCCAGCAGCCAAGATGTGGGTACAGATACGCAGTATTTT; CDR3aa: CASSQDVGTDTQYF
j_gene: TRBJ2-7; abundance: few; v_gene: TRBV9; d_gene: TRBD2; CDR3nt: TGTGCCAGCAGCGTAGGACGGACTAGCGGGAGCAACGAGCAGTACTTC; CDR3aa: CASSVGRTSGSNEQYF
j_gene: TRBJ2-1; abundance: .; v_gene: TRBV29-1; d_gene: .; CDR3nt: TGCAGCGTTGCAGCGGACTACAATGAGCAGTTCTTC; CDR3aa: CSVAADYNEQFF
j_gene: TRBJ2-6; abundance: few; v_gene: TRBV5-4; d_gene: TRBD1; CDR3nt: TGTGCCAGCAGCCCTCAGACAGGGACTGGGGCCAACGTCCTGACTTTC; CDR3aa: CASSPQTGTGANVLTF
j_gene: TRBJ2-5; abundance: many; v_gene: TRBV5-1; d_gene: .; CDR3nt: TGCGCCAGCAGGCGGACACGGGGAGAGACCCAGTACTTC; CDR3aa: CASRRTRGETQYF
j_gene: TRBJ2-3; abundance: .; v_gene: TRBV5-1; d_gene: TRBD1; CDR3nt: TGCGCCAGCAGGGAGACAGGGAGCACAGATACGCAGTATTTT; CDR3aa: CASRETGSTDTQYF
j_gene: TRBJ2-3; abundance: .; v_gene: TRBV29-1; d_gene: TRBD1; CDR3nt: TGCAGCGTTGTCTTGTGGGACAGGGGTACAGATACGCAGTATTTT; CDR3aa: CSVVLWDRGTDTQYF
j_gene: TRBJ2-3; abundance: .; v_gene: TRBV3-1; d_gene: .; CDR3nt: TGTGCCAGCAGCCCCAGGGTCGGTCGCACAGATACGCAGTATTTT; CDR3aa: CASSPRVGRTDTQYF
j_gene: TRBJ2-1; abundance: .; v_gene: TRBV12-5; d_gene: .; CDR3nt: TGTGCTAGTGGTTTGGATGGGGTCAGCCATGAGCAGTTCTTC; CDR3aa: CASGLDGVSHEQFF
j_gene: TRBJ2-2; abundance: many; v_gene: TRBV9; d_gene: TRBD1; CDR3nt: TGTGCCAGCAGCGTCAAGACAGGGACCGGGGAGCTGTTTTTT; CDR3aa: CASSVKTGTGELFF
j_gene: TRBJ1-2; abundance: .; v_gene: TRBV27; d_gene: TRBD1; CDR3nt: TGTGCCAGCAGCAAGGACAGGGCTAACTATGGCTACACCTTC; CDR3aa: CASSKDRANYGYTF
j_gene: TRBJ2-4; abundance: .; v_gene: TRBV4-1; d_gene: .; CDR3nt: TGCGCCAGCAGCCTCCAGGGAGGTGACAAAAACATTCAGTACTTC; CDR3aa: CASSLQGGDKNIQYF
j_gene: TRBJ2-3; abundance: few; v_gene: TRBV12-3/TRBV12-4; d_gene: .; CDR3nt: TGTGCCAGCAGCCATCGTAATTCAGATACGCAGTATTTT; CDR3aa: CASSHRNSDTQYF
j_gene: TRBJ2-2; abundance: .; v_gene: TRBV6-2/TRBV6-3; d_gene: .; CDR3nt: TGTGCCAGCAAAAAAATCAGGGATTTGAACACCGGGGAGCTGTTTTTT; CDR3aa: CASKKIRDLNTGELFF
j_gene: TRBJ2-6; abundance: many; v_gene: TRBV7-2; d_gene: TRBD1; CDR3nt: TGTGCCAGCAGCCAGGACAGGGGGTACAACGTCCTGACTTTC; CDR3aa: CASSQDRGYNVLTF
j_gene: TRBJ2-7; abundance: few; v_gene: TRBV2; d_gene: .; CDR3nt: TGTGCCAGCACCCTACAGGGTTCCTACGAGCAGTACTTC; CDR3aa: CASTLQGSYEQYF
j_gene: TRBJ2-3; abundance: .; v_gene: TRBV5-6; d_gene: .; CDR3nt: TGTGCCAGCAGCTTGGGGCTAACTAGCACAGATACGCAGTATTTT; CDR3aa: CASSLGLTSTDTQYF
j_gene: TRBJ2-7; abundance: few; v_gene: TRBV5-1; d_gene: TRBD1; CDR3nt: TGCGCCAGCAGCTTGTCACAGGGGGACGAGCAGTACTTC; CDR3aa: CASSLSQGDEQYF
j_gene: TRBJ2-1; abundance: many; v_gene: TRBV29-1; d_gene: TRBD2; CDR3nt: TGCAGCGTTGGGGGCGGGGGTGCCTACAATGAGCAGTTCTTC; CDR3aa: CSVGGGGAYNEQFF
j_gene: TRBJ2-1; abundance: .; v_gene: TRBV5-1; d_gene: .; CDR3nt: TGCGCCAGCAGCTTCTTACCGACCCAGGGGACCTACAATGAGCAGTTCTTC; CDR3aa: CASSFLPTQGTYNEQFF
j_gene: TRBJ1-6; abundance: .; v_gene: TRBV20-1; d_gene: .; CDR3nt: TGCAGTGCCCCCCAACAGGGAAATTCACCCCTCCACTTT; CDR3aa: CSAPQQGNSPLHF
j_gene: TRBJ1-3; abundance: few; v_gene: TRBV11-2; d_gene: .; CDR3nt: TGTGCCAGCAGCTTAGTAACGGGGGCTACGAAGGATTTT; CDR3aa: CASSLVTGATKDF
j_gene: TRBJ2-7; abundance: .; v_gene: TRBV6-1; d_gene: TRBD1; CDR3nt: TGTGCCACCCGACCGGGACAGGGTATTTACGAGCAGTACTTC; CDR3aa: CATRPGQGIYEQYF
j_gene: TRBJ2-3; abundance: .; v_gene: TRBV7-2; d_gene: .; CDR3nt: TGTGCCAGCAGCTTAAGGCTTCGGCAGTATTTT; CDR3aa: CASSLRLRQYF
j_gene: TRBJ1-4; abundance: .; v_gene: TRBV20-1; d_gene: .; CDR3nt: TGCAGTGCTAGTAAATCCGGGAGGGAAAAACTGTTTTTT; CDR3aa: CSASKSGREKLFF
j_gene: TRBJ2-7; abundance: .; v_gene: TRBV5-6; d_gene: .; CDR3nt: TGTGCCAGCAGCTCAACCTACTCCTACGAGCAGTACTTC; CDR3aa: CASSSTYSYEQYF
j_gene: TRBJ2-3; abundance: .; v_gene: TRBV6-1; d_gene: TRBD2; CDR3nt: TGTGCCAGCAGTAAGACTAGCGGGGGGGCAGCAGATACGCAGTATTTT; CDR3aa: CASSKTSGGAADTQYF
j_gene: TRBJ1-4; abundance: .; v_gene: TRBV12-3/TRBV12-4; d_gene: TRBD1; CDR3nt: TGTGCCAGCAGTCCTAGACAGGGGGCGTCCGGTAATGAAAAACTGTTTTTT; CDR3aa: CASSPRQGASGNEKLFF
j_gene: TRBJ2-3; abundance: few; v_gene: TRBV3-1; d_gene: .; CDR3nt: TGTGCCAGCAGCCCTGTAAGGGCCACAGATACGCAGTATTTT; CDR3aa: CASSPVRATDTQYF